This T cell receptor (beta chain) was sequenced in a study of blood T cell repertoires in COVID-19. Study-wide context: Spain, Italy and the United States supplied samples that represented acute and convalescent COVID-19. PBMCs, B-cell-depleted T cells, or T cells provided the cDNA or gDNA that made up the material.

Original methodology: Counts of nucleated cells, estimated from reference gene primer amplification, were obtained. Repertoires were generated with immunoSEQ multiplex PCR, while TCRdb's copy carries only in-frame clones and drops some. D and trimming were read from the DNA, whereas the V and J calls and clone size are those reported in that table. This sample has approximately 110,000 clones; roughly 80% occur once, and the top ten carry roughly 1.4%. Per germline, CDR1 MNHEY and CDR2 SMNVEV (reference sequence). CDR3 length: 12 amino acids. V lost 3 bases to trimming and J lost 9 bases, with 6 bases between them.

The chain recombines TRBV27 with TRBJ1-6; tentatively, D is TRBD1 (6 bases). The specimen sequenced was peripheral blood. This sequence was found in a man in his fifties with acute or convalescent COVID-19. In DNA, the CDR3 is TGTGCCAGCAGTTTCAGGGGTTCACCCCTCCACTTT. Translating it yields CASSFRGSPLHF.